Presented here are 27 T cell receptor beta chains from one specimen sequenced in a study of cytomegalovirus exposure and HLA in healthy donors. Sequencing was performed with immunoSEQ multiplex PCR; in TCRdb, only in-frame clones are kept and a portion is missing. The sample shows 300,000 or so clones, nearly 90% of them seen only once. Sequencing was carried out using PBMCs. The source is a man in his thirties or forties in good health and CMV-seronegative.

This clone was seen a handful of times. CDR3 residues: CASSLQGNYGYTF. The CDR3 DNA follows: TGTGCCAGCAGCTTACAGGGGAACTATGGCTACACCTTC. The V and J genes are TRBV5-4 and TRBJ1-2, with 7 bases fitting TRBD1. The J segment lost 2 bases and the V segment lost 2 bases, leaving 0 bases of the junction unmatched. The CDR3 covers 13 residues. The germline CDR1 and CDR2 sequences are SGHNT and YYREEE (reference sequence).

A word on this clone: Germline and junction disagree at one end, which may indicate a read error. Additional DNA sequences in this sample encode the identical CDR3. This sequence joins TRBV2 and TRBJ1-6; no definite D call. The germline CDR1 and CDR2 sequences are SNHLY and FYNNEI. The CDR3 totals 16 residues. CDR3 sequence (DNA): TGCGCCAGCAGTGAAGAGGGCGGAGGCTTTTGGTCACCCCTCCACTTT. Residues: CASSEEGGGFWSPLHF.

The chain links TRBV5-1 to TRBJ1-2; a possible D gene is TRBD1 (6 bases). Trimming removed 4 bases at V and 4 bases at J, with 11 bases between. Germline loops: CDR1 SGHRS, CDR2 YFSETQ. This CDR3 spans 13 amino acids. The CDR3 sequence: CASSADRSYGYTF. In DNA, the CDR3 is TGCGCCAGCAGCGCCGACAGGAGCTATGGCTACACCTTC.

The chain recombines TRBV27 with TRBJ1-1; no firm D call. The V gene lost 6 bases and the J gene lost 10 bases, with 18 bases spanning the gap. Germline CDR1 reads MNHEY; CDR2 reads SMNVEV (reference sequence). The length of the CDR3 is 13 residues. This CDR3 reads CASSLGGPTGAFF. The CDR3 bases are TGTGCCAGCAGCTTAGGAGGCCCGACGGGAGCTTTCTTT.

This chain connects TRBV5-6 to TRBJ2-5; 7 nucleotides match TRBD1. The ends lost 5 bases at V and 2 bases at J; junction bases unmatched: 9. Germline loops: CDR1 SGHDT, CDR2 YYEEEE. The CDR3 sequence is 15 residues long. The CDR3 DNA reads TGTGCCAGCAGTGAAAGGACAGGAGGTCAAGAGACCCAGTACTTC. Amino acids: CASSERTGGQETQYF.

The chain recombines TRBV7-2 with TRBJ2-7; 10 positions match TRBD2. Germline V gives CDR1 SGHTA, CDR2 FQGNSA. J lost 7 bases, V lost 6 bases, and 18 bases had no gene match. The CDR3 sequence is 17 residues long. The DNA of the CDR3 is TGTGCCAGCAGTACTCGGAGTAGCGGGGGGCCAAGGGGTGAGCAGTACTTC. It translates to CASSTRSSGGPRGEQYF.

V is TRBV29-1 and J is TRBJ2-3, with 8 bases fitting TRBD2. Trimming removed 7 bases from V and 3 bases from J; junction bases left unmatched: 12. The CDR3 length is 15 residues. The germline CDR1 and CDR2 sequences are SQVTM and ANQGSEA. CDR3 in DNA: TGCAGCGGGGCCGCCCTCGGGGGGGGAACAGATACGCAGTATTTT. It yields the protein CSGAALGGGTDTQYF.

The CDR3 region has the DNA TGTGCCAGCAGACAGGGGGTACGAGATCAGCCCCAGCATTTT. It is translated as CASRQGVRDQPQHF. The V gene is TRBV2, the J gene TRBJ1-5; 8 nucleotides match TRBD1. The CDR3 sequence is 14 residues long. The junction had 6 bases not matched to a gene; V was cut back by 6 bases and J by 5 bases. The germline CDR1 and CDR2 sequences are SNHLY and FYNNEI.

This clone has more than one count but fewer than ten. The V gene is TRBV4-1, the J gene TRBJ1-1; D perhaps matches TRBD1 (6 bases). The CDR3 contains 15 residues. Between the trimmed V and J ends, which lost 6 bases and 0 bases, there was a span of 14 bases. Germline CDR1 MGHRA, CDR2 YSYEKL. The chain's CDR3 is CASRETGSMNTEAFF. DNA for the CDR3: TGCGCCAGCAGGGAGACAGGATCGATGAACACTGAAGCTTTCTTT.

The chain links TRBV9 to TRBJ2-3; 13 bases align to TRBD2. V lost 4 bases and J lost 1; bases outside the gene matches: 9. Germline CDR1 reads SGDLS; CDR2 reads YYNGEE. CDR3 size: 18 residues. CDR3 sequence (DNA): TGTGCCAGCAGCCCAGTAGGAGGACTAGCGGGGGGCACAGATACGCAGTATTTT. Translated: CASSPVGGLAGGTDTQYF.

With respect to this clone: Other DNA sequences from this sample encode an identical CDR3 as well. The V and J genes are TRBV6-5 and TRBJ1-2; 8 nucleotides line up with TRBD1. V lost 6 bases to trimming and J lost 8 bases; unmatched junction nucleotides: 8. The CDR3 covers 13 residues. The germline V gene has CDR1 MNHEY and CDR2 SVGAGI. The chain's CDR3 is CASREGQGNGYTF. DNA for the CDR3: TGTGCCAGCAGGGAAGGACAGGGTAACGGCTACACCTTC.

This chain links TRBV6-5 with TRBJ1-1; the match to TRBD1 covers 11 bases. The length of the CDR3 is 16 residues. Germline CDR1 reads MNHEY; CDR2 reads SVGAGI. J lost 7 bases, V lost 2 bases, and 9 bases had no gene match. CDR3 coding DNA: TGTGCCAGCAGTTACCTCGGGACAGGGGGACAAGGTGAAGCTTTCTTT. It translates to CASSYLGTGGQGEAFF.

The V call is TRBV19, the J call TRBJ1-1; D remains ambiguous. Germline values: CDR1 LNHDA, CDR2 SQIVND (reference sequence). CDR3 length: 14 residues. Trimming left V 5 bases short and J 4 bases short, with 14 bases between. CDR3 in amino acids: CASSLRDRRTEAFF. Written as DNA, the CDR3 is TGTGCCAGTAGTTTGAGGGATCGGCGCACTGAAGCTTTCTTT.

V gene TRBV9 combines with J gene TRBJ1-1; D not resolved. This CDR3 region has 14 residues. CDR1 and CDR2 from the germline V gene are SGDLS and YYNGEE. V shed 0 bases and J shed 3 bases, with 9 bases lying between them. This CDR3 is CASSVDHSDTEAFF. In DNA, the CDR3 is TGTGCCAGCAGCGTAGATCACTCGGACACTGAAGCTTTCTTT. The entire variable domain, with the rest obtained from reference TRBV9 and TRBJ1-1, is as follows: DSGVTQTPKHLITATGQRVTLRCSPRSGDLSVYWYQQSLDQGLQFLIQYYNGEERAKGNILERFSAQQFPDLHSELNLSSLELGDSALYFCASSVDHSDTEAFFGQGTRLTVV.

The rearrangement uses TRBV7-6 and TRBJ2-2; weak D call: TRBD1 (7 bases). The germline V gene encodes CDR1 SGHVS and CDR2 FNYEAQ. V was shortened by 1 base and J by 6 bases, with 18 bases between the two germline ends. The CDR3 loop spans 17 amino acids. CDR3 loop: CASSLEIRRGASGELFF. The CDR3, as DNA: TGTGCCAGCAGCTTAGAAATACGCAGGGGGGCCTCCGGGGAGCTGTTTTTT.

The CDR3 is CASSLRAGETQYF. The CDR3, as DNA: TGTGCCAGCAGCTTACGTGCGGGAGAGACCCAGTACTTC. The V gene is TRBV7-9, the J gene TRBJ2-5; TRBD2 is a possible D gene (5 bases). Trimming removed 2 bases at V and 4 bases at J, with 8 bases between. The CDR3 extends over 13 amino acids. The germline CDR1 and CDR2 sequences are SEHNR and FQNEAQ (reference sequence).

The chain recombines TRBV2 with TRBJ2-5; D may be TRBD2 (5 bases). Germline V gene lookup returns CDR1 SNHLY and CDR2 FYNNEI. Trimming left V 8 bases short and J 2 bases short, with 21 bases between. The CDR3 totals 16 residues. CDR3 in amino acids: CASQTSPLREQETQYF. In DNA form, the CDR3 reads TGTGCCAGCCAAACTTCCCCTCTAAGGGAGCAAGAGACCCAGTACTTC.

This clone is a singleton in its sample. This sequence joins TRBV27 and TRBJ1-1; D not certain. The CDR3 loop spans 13 amino acids. V gave up 3 bases and J gave up 5 bases, with 10 bases separating them. Germline V gene sequence: CDR1 MNHEY, CDR2 SMNVEV (reference sequence). CDR3 sequence: CASSFSGRTEAFF. The CDR3 DNA sequence: TGTGCCAGCAGTTTTTCGGGGAGGACTGAAGCTTTCTTT.

V gene TRBV28 combines with J gene TRBJ2-7; no clear D gene. Trimming left V 6 bases short and J 2 bases short, with 11 bases between. The CDR3 extends over 13 amino acids. Germline CDR1 MDHEN, CDR2 SYDVKM. CDR3 bases: TGTGCCAGCAGGGGTTGGGCAGCCTACGAGCAGTACTTC. As protein: CASRGWAAYEQYF.

V gene TRBV6-5 combines with J gene TRBJ1-2; TRBD1 agrees at 8 bases. From germline, CDR1 is MNHEY and CDR2 SVGAGI. V trimming: 3 bases; J trimming: 8 bases; junction bases outside the gene matches: 8. This CDR3 is 14 amino acids long. CDR3 nucleotide sequence: TGTGCCAGCAGTTATCAGGGGGCAACGTGGGGCTACACCTTC. This codes for CASSYQGATWGYTF.

The chain joins TRBV5-1 to TRBJ2-5; 8 bases are shared with TRBD2. In germline, CDR1 is SGHRS, CDR2 YFSETQ. J was trimmed by 11 bases and V by 0 bases; bases with no gene match: 9. The CDR3 has 14 amino acids. Here the CDR3 DNA reads TGCGCCAGCAGCTTGGGTACCGGGACTAGAGATCAGTACTTC. Protein product: CASSLGTGTRDQYF.

The CDR3 DNA is TGTGCCAGCAGCACACGGGACAGGCAATACAATGAGCAGTTCTTC. Translated: CASSTRDRQYNEQFF. J is TRBJ2-1 and V is TRBV7-8; TRBD1 agrees at 8 bases. V lost 5 bases and J lost 4; bases outside the gene matches: 7. Germline assignment: CDR1 SGHVS and CDR2 FQNEAQ. The CDR3 sequence is 15 residues long. Looking up the rest from reference TRBV7-8 and TRBJ2-1 gives the full variable domain: GAGVSQSPRYKVAKRGQDVALRCDPISGHVSLFWYQQALGQGPEFLTYFQNEAQLDKSGLPSDRFFAERPEGSVSTLKIQRTQQEDSAVYLCASSTRDRQYNEQFFGPGTRLTVL.

The V gene is TRBV19, the J gene TRBJ1-5; D might be TRBD1 (5 bases). Germline CDR1 reads LNHDA; CDR2 reads SQIVND (reference sequence). V was shortened by 4 bases and J by 4 bases, with 11 bases between the two germline ends. The CDR3 has 14 amino acids. CDR3 sequence (DNA): TGTGCCAGTAGTAGTCTTCAGGGTAATCAGCCCCAGCATTTT. Translating it yields CASSSLQGNQPQHF.

As DNA, the CDR3 is TGTGCCAGTAGTATGCGCCGAGCGGACGGAGATACGCAGTATTTT. Amino acids: CASSMRRADGDTQYF. The chain links TRBV19 to TRBJ2-3; D is possibly TRBD2 (5 bases). The V end was cut by 3 bases, the J end by 5 bases, with 15 bases between. This CDR3 has 15 residues. The germline V gene encodes CDR1 LNHDA and CDR2 SQIVND (reference sequence).

There are a few counts of this clone. This chain uses TRBV16 with TRBJ1-5; no reliable D call. This CDR3 comprises 14 residues. Germline V gives CDR1 KGHSY, CDR2 FQNENV. Trimming removed 4 bases from V and 0 bases from J, with 7 bases in between. The CDR3 coding sequence is TGTGCCAGCAGCCGCGGGGTTAGCAATCAGCCCCAGCATTTT. Encoded protein: CASSRGVSNQPQHF.

The V call is TRBV2, the J call TRBJ2-7; the match to TRBD1 covers 9 bases. Germline values: CDR1 SNHLY, CDR2 FYNNEI. The CDR3 covers 15 residues. V dropped 8 bases and J dropped 5; count of bases not matched to a gene: 13. CDR3 DNA: TGTGCCAGCGACTCCGAAAAGACAGGGGGTAACGAGCAGTACTTC. This translates into CASDSEKTGGNEQYF.

The chain carries TRBV2 and TRBJ2-1; 10 bases fit TRBD1. Germline trimming cut 4 bases from V and 7 bases from J; bases unmatched to any gene: 10. Germline V gene data show CDR1 as SNHLY and CDR2 as FYNNEI. The CDR3 runs 16 residues. CDR3 residues: CASSVLPGQGLNEQFF. The CDR3 DNA sequence: TGTGCCAGCAGTGTGCTACCGGGACAGGGGTTGAATGAGCAGTTCTTC.